This T cell receptor beta chain was recorded in a study of cytomegalovirus exposure and HLA in healthy donors. Whole-study findings and limits: The study designated roughly 150 TCR beta chains cytomegalovirus-associated. The study dropped some indistinguishable V segments, TRBV6-2 and TRBV6-3 among them.

The PCR used 60 Vbeta and 13 Jbeta primers. TCRdb keeps only in-frame clones here, not all; method: immunoSEQ multiplex PCR. Of almost 200,000 clones listed, roughly 79% are singletons. Concerning this clone itself: Antigen unknown.

There are 15 residues in the CDR3. Germline assignment: CDR1 KGHSH and CDR2 LQKENI. V lost 3 bases and J 6 bases, leaving 15 bases between the germline ends. The receptor comes from a man younger than 40 in good health and CMV-seronegative. This chain links TRBV18 with TRBJ1-5; a weak D match, TRBD1 (6 bases). Sequenced input: PBMCs. The CDR3: CASSPQTGLSQPQHF. The DNA of the CDR3 is TGTGCCAGCTCACCCCAGACAGGTTTGAGTCAGCCCCAGCATTTT.